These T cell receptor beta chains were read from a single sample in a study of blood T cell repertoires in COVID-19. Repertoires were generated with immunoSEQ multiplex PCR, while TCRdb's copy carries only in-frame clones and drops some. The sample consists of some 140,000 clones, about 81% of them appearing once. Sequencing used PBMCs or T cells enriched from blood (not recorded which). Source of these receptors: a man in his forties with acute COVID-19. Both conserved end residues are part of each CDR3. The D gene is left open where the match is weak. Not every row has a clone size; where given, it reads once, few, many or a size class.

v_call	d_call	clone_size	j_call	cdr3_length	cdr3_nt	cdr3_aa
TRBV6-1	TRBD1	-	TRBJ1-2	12	TGTGCCAGCAGTGACAGAGACAGGGATTACACCTTC	CASSDRDRDYTF
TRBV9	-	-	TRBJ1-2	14	TGTGCCAGCAGCGTAGCGTCCCATCCAGGTGGCTACACCTTC	CASSVASHPGGYTF
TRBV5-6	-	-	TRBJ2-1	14	TGTGCCAGCTTCAGGCAGAGCTCCTACAATGAGCAGTTCTTC	CASFRQSSYNEQFF
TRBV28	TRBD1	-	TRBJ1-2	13	TGTGCCAGCAGTTTAGACAGGGGTGATGGCTACACCTTC	CASSLDRGDGYTF
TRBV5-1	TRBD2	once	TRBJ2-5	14	TGCGCCAGCAGTAGCGGGAGGGCCCAGGAGACCCAGTACTTC	CASSSGRAQETQYF
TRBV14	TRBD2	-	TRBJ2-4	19	TGTGCCAGCAGCCCCTCTCTGACAGACCCTAGCGGGATTAAAAACATTCAGTACTTC	CASSPSLTDPSGIKNIQYF
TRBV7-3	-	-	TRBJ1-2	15	TGTGCCAGCAGCCCAGTACCGGGTCTATCTGATGGCTACACCTTC	CASSPVPGLSDGYTF
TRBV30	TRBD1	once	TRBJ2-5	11	TGTGCCTGGAGCAGACAGGGGTCCCAGTACTTC	CAWSRQGSQYF
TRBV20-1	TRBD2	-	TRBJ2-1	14	TGCAGTGCTAGTACTAGCGGGGGACAGCATGAGCAGTTCTTC	CSASTSGGQHEQFF
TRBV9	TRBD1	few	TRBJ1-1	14	TGTGCCAGCAGCGTAAATCAGGGGGGCACTGAAGCTTTCTTT	CASSVNQGGTEAFF
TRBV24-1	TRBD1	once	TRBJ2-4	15	TGTGCCACCAGTGACGGGGACAGGGTTAAAAACATTCAGTACTTC	CATSDGDRVKNIQYF
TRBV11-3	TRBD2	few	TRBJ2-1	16	TGTGCCAGCACGGGCCCCGGGACTAGAATCGCATTTGAGCAGTTCTTC	CASTGPGTRIAFEQFF
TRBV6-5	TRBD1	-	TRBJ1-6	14	TGTGCCAGCAGAACGGGACAGTATAATTCACCCCTCCACTTT	CASRTGQYNSPLHF
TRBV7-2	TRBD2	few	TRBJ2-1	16	TGTGCCAGCAGCTTAGTTTTCCTAGCGGCCTACAATGAGCAGTTCTTC	CASSLVFLAAYNEQFF
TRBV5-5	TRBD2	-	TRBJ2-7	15	TGTGCCAGCAGCTTGACGGGGGGGGTCCCATACGAGCAGTACTTC	CASSLTGGVPYEQYF
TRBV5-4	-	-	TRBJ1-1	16	TGTGCCAGCAGCTTGGGTATGCGGGTGGAAGGCACTGAAGCTTTCTTT	CASSLGMRVEGTEAFF
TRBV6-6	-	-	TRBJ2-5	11	TGTGCCAGCAGTGTCCGGGAAGCCCAGTACTTC	CASSVREAQYF
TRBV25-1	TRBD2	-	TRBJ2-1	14	TGTGCCACCGCCCGTGGGGGGGGTTACAATGAGCAGTTCTTC	CATARGGGYNEQFF
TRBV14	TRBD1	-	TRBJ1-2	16	TGTGCCAGCAGCTGGACGTCCGGGACAGGCCGCGGGGGCTACACCTTC	CASSWTSGTGRGGYTF
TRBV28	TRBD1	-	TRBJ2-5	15	TGTGCCAGCAGTTTATATACAGGGGGCAGGGAGACCCAGTACTTC	CASSLYTGGRETQYF
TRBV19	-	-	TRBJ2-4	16	TGTGCCAGTAGTATAAACGACTTCTTAGCCAAAAACATTCAGTACTTC	CASSINDFLAKNIQYF
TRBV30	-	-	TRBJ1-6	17	TGTGCCTGGAGTGTACGCAGGGTGGGCTCCTATAATTCACCCCTCCACTTT	CAWSVRRVGSYNSPLHF
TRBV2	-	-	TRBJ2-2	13	TGTGCCAGCAAAGACAGGAACACCGGGGAGCTGTTTTTT	CASKDRNTGELFF
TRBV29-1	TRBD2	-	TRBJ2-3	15	TGCAGCGCAATTCGCCTAGCGGAGTACACAGATACGCAGTATTTT	CSAIRLAEYTDTQYF
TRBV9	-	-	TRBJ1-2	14	TGTGCCAGCAGCGTAGCTAGAGCCAACTATGGCTACACCTTC	CASSVARANYGYTF
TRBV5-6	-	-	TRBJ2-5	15	TGTGCCAGCAGCTGGGGGGGGCCACCCCAAGAGACCCAGTACTTC	CASSWGGPPQETQYF
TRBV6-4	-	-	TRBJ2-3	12	TGTGCCAGCAGTGACCAAATCAATACGCAGTATTTT	CASSDQINTQYF
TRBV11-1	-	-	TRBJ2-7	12	TGTGCCAGCGGGCAGGCGTCCTACGAGCAGTACTTC	CASGQASYEQYF
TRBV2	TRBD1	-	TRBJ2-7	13	TGTGCCAGCAAAGAGGGACAGTACTACGAGCAGTACTTC	CASKEGQYYEQYF
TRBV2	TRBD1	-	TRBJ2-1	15	TGTGCCAACTCCCGACAGGGGAGCTCCTACAATGAGCAGTTCTTC	CANSRQGSSYNEQFF
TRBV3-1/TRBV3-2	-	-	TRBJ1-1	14	TGTGCCAGCAGCCAACAGGGGATGAACACTGAAGCTTTCTTT	CASSQQGMNTEAFF
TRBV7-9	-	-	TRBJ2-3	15	TGTGCCAGCGGTGCCCCCCAGGGGATTAGGGATACGCAGTATTTT	CASGAPQGIRDTQYF
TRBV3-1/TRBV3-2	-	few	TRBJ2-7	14	TGTGCCAGCAGCCACGGACAAGTCTCAAACGAGCAGTACTTC	CASSHGQVSNEQYF
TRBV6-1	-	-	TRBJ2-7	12	TGTGCCAGCAGTGAACAGGGAAGAGGGCAGTACTTC	CASSEQGRGQYF
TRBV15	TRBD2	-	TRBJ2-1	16	TGTGCCACCCGCGTCGGTGGCGGGAGAACAAGCAATGAGCAGTTCTTC	CATRVGGGRTSNEQFF
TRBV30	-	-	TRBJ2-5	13	TGTGCCTGGAGTGTTACGGAGAGAGAGACCCAGTACTTC	CAWSVTERETQYF
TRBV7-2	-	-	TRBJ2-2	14	TGTGCCAGCAGTTCCCACGGGGAGACCGGGGAGCTGTTTTTT	CASSSHGETGELFF
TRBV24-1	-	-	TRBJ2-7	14	TGTGCCACCAGTGACTCCTATTTGCCCTACGAGCAGTACTTC	CATSDSYLPYEQYF
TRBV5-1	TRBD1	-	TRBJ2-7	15	TGCGCCAGCAGCTTAGGGGACAGGGCATCGTACGAGCAGTACTTC	CASSLGDRASYEQYF
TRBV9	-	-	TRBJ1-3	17	TGTGCCAGCAGCGTAGCCCCCTCAGCAGGGACTGGAAACACCATATATTTT	CASSVAPSAGTGNTIYF
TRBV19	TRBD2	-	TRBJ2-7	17	TGTGCCAGTAGTATAGAGGTCACTAGCGGGGTCTCCTACGAGCAGTACTTC	CASSIEVTSGVSYEQYF
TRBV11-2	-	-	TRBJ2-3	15	TGTGCCAGCCGGATCAGGCCTAGGGAGCCAGATACGCAGTATTTT	CASRIRPREPDTQYF
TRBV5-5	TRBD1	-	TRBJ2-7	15	TGTGCCAGCAGCTTATCGGGACAGCCAGAGGGGGAGCAGTACTTC	CASSLSGQPEGEQYF
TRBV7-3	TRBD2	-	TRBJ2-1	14	TGTGCCAGCAGCTTAGGACTAGGAAGCAATGAGCAGTTCTTC	CASSLGLGSNEQFF
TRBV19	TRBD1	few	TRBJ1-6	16	TGTGCCAGTCGACCGGGGACAGCCACTTATAATTCACCCCTCCACTTT	CASRPGTATYNSPLHF
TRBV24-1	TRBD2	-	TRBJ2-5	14	TGTGCCACCAGTGATGCTAGCGGGAGAGAGACCCAGTACTTC	CATSDASGRETQYF
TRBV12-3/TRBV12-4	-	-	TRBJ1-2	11	TGTGCCAGCACCGCCGGGTATGGCTACACCTTC	CASTAGYGYTF
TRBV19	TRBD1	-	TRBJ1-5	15	TGTGCCAGTAGTATCTACAGGGGGCTCGATCAGCCCCAGCATTTT	CASSIYRGLDQPQHF
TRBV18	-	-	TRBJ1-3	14	TGTGCCAGCTCACCCGCACAGGGAGGAAACACCATATATTTT	CASSPAQGGNTIYF
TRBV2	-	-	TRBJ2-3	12	TGTGCCATCCGAGGTACAACAGATACGCAGTATTTT	CAIRGTTDTQYF
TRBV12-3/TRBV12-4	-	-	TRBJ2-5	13	TGTGCCAGCAGTTTAGGGGAGAAAGAGACCCAGTACTTC	CASSLGEKETQYF
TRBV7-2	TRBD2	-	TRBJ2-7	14	TGTGCCAGCAGCCCGACTAGCGGTTCCTACGAGCAGTACTTC	CASSPTSGSYEQYF
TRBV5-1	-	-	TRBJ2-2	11	TGCGCCAGCAGCATATCCGGGGAGCTGTTTTTT	CASSISGELFF
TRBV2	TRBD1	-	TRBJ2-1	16	TGTGCCAGCAGTGAGGACGGGCAGGGGGCTTGGGATGAGCAGTTCTTC	CASSEDGQGAWDEQFF
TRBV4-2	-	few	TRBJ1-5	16	TGTGCCAGCAGCCAAGAAATCGGGGGTCGCAATCAGCCCCAGCATTTT	CASSQEIGGRNQPQHF
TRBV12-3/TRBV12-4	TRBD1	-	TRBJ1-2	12	TGTGCCAGCAGTCCTCAGGGGGGTGGCTACACCTTC	CASSPQGGGYTF
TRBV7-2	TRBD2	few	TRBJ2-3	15	TGTGCCAGCAGCTCGACTAGCGGGACTACAGATACGCAGTATTTT	CASSSTSGTTDTQYF
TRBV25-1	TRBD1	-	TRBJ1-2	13	TGTGCCAGCAGTGGACAGGGGGCAAGTGGCTACACCTTC	CASSGQGASGYTF
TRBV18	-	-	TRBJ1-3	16	TGTGCCAGCTCACCACCGTCGGGGAACATTGACAACACCATATATTTT	CASSPPSGNIDNTIYF
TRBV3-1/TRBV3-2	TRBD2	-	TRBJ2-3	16	TGTGCCAGCAGCCAGCTTCTAGCGGGGGGTGGGGATACGCAGTATTTT	CASSQLLAGGGDTQYF